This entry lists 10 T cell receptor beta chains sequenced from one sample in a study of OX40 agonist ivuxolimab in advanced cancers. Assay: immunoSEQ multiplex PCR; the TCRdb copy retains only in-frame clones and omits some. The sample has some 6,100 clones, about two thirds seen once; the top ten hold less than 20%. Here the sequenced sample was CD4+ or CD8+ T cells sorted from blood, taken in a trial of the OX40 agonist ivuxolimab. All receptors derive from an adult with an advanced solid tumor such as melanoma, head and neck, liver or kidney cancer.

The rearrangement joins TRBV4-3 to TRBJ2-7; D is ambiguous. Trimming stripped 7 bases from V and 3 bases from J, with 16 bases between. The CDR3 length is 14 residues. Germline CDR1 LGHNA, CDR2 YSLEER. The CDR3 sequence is CASTHRRDNYEQYF. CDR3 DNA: TGCGCCAGCACCCACCGGAGAGATAACTACGAGCAGTACTTC.

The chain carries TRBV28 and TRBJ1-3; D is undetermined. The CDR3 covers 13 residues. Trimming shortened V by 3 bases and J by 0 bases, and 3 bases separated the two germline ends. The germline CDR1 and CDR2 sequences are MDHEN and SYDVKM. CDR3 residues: CASSFPSGNTIYF. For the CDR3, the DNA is TGTGCCAGCAGTTTCCCCTCTGGAAACACCATATATTTT.

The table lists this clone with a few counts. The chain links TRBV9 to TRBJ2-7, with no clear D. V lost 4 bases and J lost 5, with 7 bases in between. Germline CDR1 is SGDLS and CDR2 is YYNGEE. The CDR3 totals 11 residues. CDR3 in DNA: TGTGCCAGCAGCCAAAGGGACGAGCAGTACTTC. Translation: CASSQRDEQYF. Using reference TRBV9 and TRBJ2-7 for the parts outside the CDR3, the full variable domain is DSGVTQTPKHLITATGQRVTLRCSPRSGDLSVYWYQQSLDQGLQFLIQYYNGEERAKGNILERFSAQQFPDLHSELNLSSLELGDSALYFCASSQRDEQYFGPGTRLTVT.

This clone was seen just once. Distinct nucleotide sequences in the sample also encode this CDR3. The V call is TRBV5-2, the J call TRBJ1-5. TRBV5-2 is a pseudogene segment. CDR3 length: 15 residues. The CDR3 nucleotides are TGCGCCAGCAGCCAAGTTACGGCGAACAATCAGCCCCAGCATTTT. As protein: CASSQVTANNQPQHF.

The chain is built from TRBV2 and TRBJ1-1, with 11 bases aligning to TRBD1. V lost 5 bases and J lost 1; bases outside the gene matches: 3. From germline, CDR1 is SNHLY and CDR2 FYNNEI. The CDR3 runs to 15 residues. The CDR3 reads CASSPGQGGNTEAFF. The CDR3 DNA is TGTGCCAGCAGTCCGGGACAGGGGGGGAACACTGAAGCTTTCTTT.

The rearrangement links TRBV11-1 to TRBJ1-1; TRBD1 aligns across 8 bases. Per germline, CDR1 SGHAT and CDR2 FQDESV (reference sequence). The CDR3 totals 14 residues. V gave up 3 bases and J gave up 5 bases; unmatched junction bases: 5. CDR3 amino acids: CASSFDRGRTEAFF. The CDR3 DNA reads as TGTGCCAGCAGCTTTGACAGGGGTAGAACTGAAGCTTTCTTT.

As DNA, the CDR3 is TGTGCCAGCAGTTTGAACCGTTACAGCTATGGCTACACCTTC. Translation gives CASSLNRYSYGYTF. The chain couples TRBV27 to TRBJ1-2; no clear D. The CDR3 length is 14 residues. V was trimmed by 3 bases and J by 4 bases, leaving 12 bases between them. CDR1 and CDR2 (germline): MNHEY, SMNVEV (reference sequence).

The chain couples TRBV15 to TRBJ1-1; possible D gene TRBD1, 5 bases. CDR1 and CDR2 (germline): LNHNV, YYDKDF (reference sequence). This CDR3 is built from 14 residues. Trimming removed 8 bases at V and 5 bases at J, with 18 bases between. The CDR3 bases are TGTGCCACCGGGGGGTGGGAGGGAAGAACTGAAGCTTTCTTT. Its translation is CATGGWEGRTEAFF.

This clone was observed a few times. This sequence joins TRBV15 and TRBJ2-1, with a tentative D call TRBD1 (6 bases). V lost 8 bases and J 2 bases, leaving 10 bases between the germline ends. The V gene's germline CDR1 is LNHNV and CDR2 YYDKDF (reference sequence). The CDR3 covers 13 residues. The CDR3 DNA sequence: TGTGCCACCGGGAACAGGGCCTACAATGAGCAGTTCTTC. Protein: CATGNRAYNEQFF. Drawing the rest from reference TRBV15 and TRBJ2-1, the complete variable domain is DAMVIQNPRYQVTQFGKPVTLSCSQTLNHNVMYWYQQKSSQAPKLLFHYYDKDFNNEADTPDNFQSRRPNTSFCFLDIRSPGLGDTAMYLCATGNRAYNEQFFGPGTRLTVL.

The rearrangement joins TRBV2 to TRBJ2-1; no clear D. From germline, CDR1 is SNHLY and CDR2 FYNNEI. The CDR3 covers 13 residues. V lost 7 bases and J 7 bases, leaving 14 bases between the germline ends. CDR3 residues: CASIQLDPNEQFF. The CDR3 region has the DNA TGTGCCAGCATACAGCTAGACCCAAATGAGCAGTTCTTC.